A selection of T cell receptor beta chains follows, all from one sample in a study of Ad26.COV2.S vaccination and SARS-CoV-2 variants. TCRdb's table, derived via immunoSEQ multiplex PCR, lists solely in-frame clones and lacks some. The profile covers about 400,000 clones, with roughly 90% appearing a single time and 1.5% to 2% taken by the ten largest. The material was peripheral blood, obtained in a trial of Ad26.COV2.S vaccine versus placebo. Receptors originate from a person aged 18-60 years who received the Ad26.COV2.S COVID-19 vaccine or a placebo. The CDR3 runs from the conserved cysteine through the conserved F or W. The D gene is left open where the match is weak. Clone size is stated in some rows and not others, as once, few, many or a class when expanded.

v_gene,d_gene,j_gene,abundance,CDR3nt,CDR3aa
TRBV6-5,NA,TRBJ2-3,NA,TGTGCCAGCAGGGCGCGTCGGGCAGATACGCAGTATTTT,CASRARRADTQYF
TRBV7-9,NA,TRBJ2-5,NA,TGTGCCAGCAGCTTACCTTTGAAACAAGAGACCCAGTACTTC,CASSLPLKQETQYF
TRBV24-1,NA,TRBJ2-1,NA,TGTGCCACCAGTGATACAGGGCGGCCCAATGAGCAGTTCTTC,CATSDTGRPNEQFF
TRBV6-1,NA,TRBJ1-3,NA,TGTGCCAGCAGTGAAAGGGCAGGCTCTGGAAACACCATATATTTT,CASSERAGSGNTIYF
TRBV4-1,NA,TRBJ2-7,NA,TGCGCCAGCAGCCGCCTAGGAGGCAGAGGCCCTCGGGGCGAGCAGTACTTC,CASSRLGGRGPRGEQYF
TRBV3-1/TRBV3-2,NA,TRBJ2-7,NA,TGTGCCAGCAGATCGACCCACGAGGGTAACGAGCAGTACTTC,CASRSTHEGNEQYF
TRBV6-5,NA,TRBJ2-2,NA,TGTGCCAGTAACCCACGGGCAGTTAATACCGGGGAGCTGTTTTTT,CASNPRAVNTGELFF
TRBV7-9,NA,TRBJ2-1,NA,TGTGCCAGCAGCAACTATCGCGCAGGCTTCCCCAATGAGCAGTTCTTC,CASSNYRAGFPNEQFF
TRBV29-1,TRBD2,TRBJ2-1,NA,TGCAGCGGGGGCCGGACTAGCGGGATCAATGAGCAGTTCTTC,CSGGRTSGINEQFF
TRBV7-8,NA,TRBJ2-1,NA,TGTGCCAGCAGCCCCGCCAGCTACAATGAGCAGTTCTTC,CASSPASYNEQFF
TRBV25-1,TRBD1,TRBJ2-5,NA,TGTGCCAGCAGTGGGTGGGACAGGGGGATTAAGGAGGACCAGTACTTC,CASSGWDRGIKEDQYF
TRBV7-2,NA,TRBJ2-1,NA,TGTGCCAGCAGCTTACCGTGGGAGTATTTCGATGAGCAGTTCTTC,CASSLPWEYFDEQFF
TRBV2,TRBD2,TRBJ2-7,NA,TGTGCCAGCAGTGCCCGGACTAGCGGGCCCTACGAGCAGTACTTC,CASSARTSGPYEQYF
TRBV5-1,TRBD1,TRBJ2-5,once,TGCGCCAGTTACAGGGGGCAACAAGAGACCCAGTACTTC,CASYRGQQETQYF
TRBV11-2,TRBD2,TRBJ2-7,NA,TGTGCCAGCAGCCCCGGGACTAGCGGGTACGAGCAGTACTTC,CASSPGTSGYEQYF
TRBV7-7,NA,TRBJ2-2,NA,TGTGCTAGCAGCCCACTGGCGATGGGGGGACTCACCGGGGAGCTGTTTTTT,CASSPLAMGGLTGELFF
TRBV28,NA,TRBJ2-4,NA,TGTGCCAGCAGTGTGGCCGGGGACATTCAGTACTTC,CASSVAGDIQYF